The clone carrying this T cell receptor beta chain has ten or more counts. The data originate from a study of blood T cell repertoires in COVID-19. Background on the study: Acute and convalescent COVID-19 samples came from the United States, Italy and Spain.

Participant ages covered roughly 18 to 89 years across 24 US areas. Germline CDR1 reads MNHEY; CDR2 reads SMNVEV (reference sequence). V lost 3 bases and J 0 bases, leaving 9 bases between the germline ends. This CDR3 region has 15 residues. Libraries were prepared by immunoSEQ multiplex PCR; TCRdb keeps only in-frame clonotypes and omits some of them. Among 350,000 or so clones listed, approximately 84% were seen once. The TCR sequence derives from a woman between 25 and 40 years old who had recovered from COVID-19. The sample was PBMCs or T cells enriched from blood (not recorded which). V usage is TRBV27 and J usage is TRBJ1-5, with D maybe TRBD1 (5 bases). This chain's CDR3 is CASSLGGYSNQPQHF. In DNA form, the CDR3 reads TGTGCCAGCAGTTTGGGGGGTTATAGCAATCAGCCCCAGCATTTT.